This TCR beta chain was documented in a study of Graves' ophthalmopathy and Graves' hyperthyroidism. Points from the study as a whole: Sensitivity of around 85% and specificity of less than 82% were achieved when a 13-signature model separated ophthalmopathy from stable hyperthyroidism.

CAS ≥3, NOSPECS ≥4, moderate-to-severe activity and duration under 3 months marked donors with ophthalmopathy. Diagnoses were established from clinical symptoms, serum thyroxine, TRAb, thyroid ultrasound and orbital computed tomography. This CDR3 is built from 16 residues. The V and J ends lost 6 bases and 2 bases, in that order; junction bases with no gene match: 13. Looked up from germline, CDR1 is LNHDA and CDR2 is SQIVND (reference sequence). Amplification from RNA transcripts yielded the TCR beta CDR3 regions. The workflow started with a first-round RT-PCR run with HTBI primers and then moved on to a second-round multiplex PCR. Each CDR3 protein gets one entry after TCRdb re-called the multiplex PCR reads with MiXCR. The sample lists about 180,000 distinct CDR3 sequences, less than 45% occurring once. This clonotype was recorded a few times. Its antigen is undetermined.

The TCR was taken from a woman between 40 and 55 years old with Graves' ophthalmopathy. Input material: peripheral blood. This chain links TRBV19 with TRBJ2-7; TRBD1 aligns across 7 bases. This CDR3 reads CASSQQTGTETYEQYF. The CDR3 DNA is TGTGCCAGTAGCCAACAGACCGGGACAGAGACCTACGAGCAGTACTTC.